The rows below give T cell receptor beta chains drawn from one sample of a study of OX40 agonist ivuxolimab in advanced cancers. Some clones are missing from TCRdb's copy, which holds only in-frame ones; the method was immunoSEQ multiplex PCR. Counted here are 65,000 to 95,000 clones, around 90% occurring once; the ten biggest clones make up 6.2%. Sequenced material: CD4+ or CD8+ T cells sorted from blood, taken in a trial of the OX40 agonist ivuxolimab. The receptors originated from an adult with an advanced solid tumor such as melanoma, head and neck, liver or kidney cancer. The CDR3 runs from the conserved cysteine through the conserved F or W. The D gene is left open where the match is weak. Clone size is shown for a subset of rows, as once, few, many or a class of expanded clone.

D: TRBD1
J: TRBJ1-4
size: -
V: TRBV19
DNA: TGTGCCACCGGACAGGGGTATAATGAAAAACTGTTTTTT
CDR3: CATGQGYNEKLFF

D: -
J: TRBJ2-1
size: -
V: TRBV15
DNA: TGTGCCACCGCACGGGGGTCCTACAATGAGCAGTTCTTC
CDR3: CATARGSYNEQFF

D: TRBD2
J: TRBJ2-5
size: -
V: TRBV18
DNA: TGTGCCAGCTCACCCGCAAGCGGGGGGGTTTTGGAGACCCAGTACTTC
CDR3: CASSPASGGVLETQYF

D: -
J: TRBJ2-5
size: -
V: TRBV19
DNA: TGTGCCAGTAGCCCAAACGGAGGGGGGGAGACCCAGTACTTC
CDR3: CASSPNGGGETQYF

D: -
J: TRBJ1-2
size: once
V: TRBV6-6
DNA: TGTGCCAGCAGGGCCCAAACAGGGACTTATGGCTACACCTTC
CDR3: CASRAQTGTYGYTF

D: -
J: TRBJ1-1
size: -
V: TRBV2
DNA: TGTGCCAGCACCGCCAGGGCAGACACTGAAGCTTTCTTT
CDR3: CASTARADTEAFF

D: -
J: TRBJ2-5
size: -
V: TRBV7-6
DNA: TGTGCCAGCAGCTTATCAACCTACGGGGGCAAAGAGACCCAGTACTTC
CDR3: CASSLSTYGGKETQYF

D: TRBD2
J: TRBJ2-3
size: -
V: TRBV29-1
DNA: TGCAGCGTTGACGTACTAGCGGGAGATACGCAGTATTTT
CDR3: CSVDVLAGDTQYF

D: TRBD1
J: TRBJ2-5
size: -
V: TRBV19
DNA: TGTGCCAGTAGTAAAAAGGGATGGACAGGACAAGAGACCCAGTACTTC
CDR3: CASSKKGWTGQETQYF

D: -
J: TRBJ1-1
size: -
V: TRBV5-1
DNA: TGCGCCAGCAGCCTTTACACAGGGACGAACACTGAAGCTTTCTTT
CDR3: CASSLYTGTNTEAFF

D: -
J: TRBJ1-1
size: -
V: TRBV19
DNA: TGTGCCAGTAGTATTCGAGGGAACACTGAAGCTTTCTTT
CDR3: CASSIRGNTEAFF

D: TRBD1
J: TRBJ1-4
size: -
V: TRBV27
DNA: TGTGCCAGCAGCCGAAACAGGGGGGAATCCGAACTGTTTTTT
CDR3: CASSRNRGESELFF

D: -
J: TRBJ2-7
size: once
V: TRBV12-5
DNA: TGTGCTAGTGGTTTGGATCTCTTAGGGCAGGCGGCCTACGAGCAGTACTTC
CDR3: CASGLDLLGQAAYEQYF

D: -
J: TRBJ2-2
size: -
V: TRBV11-1
DNA: TGTGCCGGCAGCTTAGATAGGCCGGGGTCAACCGGGGAGCTGTTTTTT
CDR3: CAGSLDRPGSTGELFF

D: TRBD2
J: TRBJ2-1
size: -
V: TRBV28
DNA: TGTGCCAGCAGTTTGGCTAGCGGGGTTTCGTTGAATGAGCAGTTCTTC
CDR3: CASSLASGVSLNEQFF

D: -
J: TRBJ2-2
size: -
V: TRBV9
DNA: TGTGCCAGCAGTGACCTCCCGGGGCCCCCGGCCGGGGAGCTGTTTTTT
CDR3: CASSDLPGPPAGELFF

D: -
J: TRBJ2-5
size: -
V: TRBV5-1
DNA: TGCGCCAGCAGCCCCTATTCTGGGAAAGAGACCCAGTACTTC
CDR3: CASSPYSGKETQYF

D: TRBD1
J: TRBJ1-4
size: -
V: TRBV2
DNA: TGTGCCAGCGGACAGGGTATTAGGGAAAAACTGTTTTTT
CDR3: CASGQGIREKLFF

D: -
J: TRBJ1-6
size: -
V: TRBV27
DNA: TGTGCCAGCAGTTCCCGGAGAGGCTCACCCCTCCACTTT
CDR3: CASSSRRGSPLHF

D: TRBD1
J: TRBJ1-1
size: -
V: TRBV6-5
DNA: TGTGCCAGCAGGCGACCACAGGGGGGAAAGTCTGAAGCTTTCTTT
CDR3: CASRRPQGGKSEAFF

D: -
J: TRBJ1-5
size: -
V: TRBV9
DNA: TGTGCCAGACCCGCCCGGGGTGGGAATCAGCCCCAGCATTTT
CDR3: CARPARGGNQPQHF

D: -
J: TRBJ2-2
size: few
V: TRBV7-7
DNA: TGTGCCAGCAGCCAGACTAGGGCCACCGGGGAGCTGTTTTTT
CDR3: CASSQTRATGELFF

D: TRBD1
J: TRBJ1-4
size: -
V: TRBV7-2
DNA: TGTGCCAGCAGCCTAGGGACAGGGGCTAATGAAAAACTGTTTTTT
CDR3: CASSLGTGANEKLFF

D: -
J: TRBJ2-7
size: -
V: TRBV28
DNA: TGTGCCAGCAGTTTAAGTGTTGGGCTCTCCTACGAGCAGTACTTC
CDR3: CASSLSVGLSYEQYF

D: -
J: TRBJ2-5
size: -
V: TRBV19
DNA: TGTGCCAGTAGCCCCCCAACGGGCCTGGGAAGGTCCCAGTACTTC
CDR3: CASSPPTGLGRSQYF

D: -
J: TRBJ2-5
size: few
V: TRBV6-5
DNA: TGTGCCAGCAGTTACGGGGCAAGCTCAAGGGTGTACTTC
CDR3: CASSYGASSRVYF

D: -
J: TRBJ1-2
size: -
V: TRBV28
DNA: TGTGCCAGCAGTTTCGTAGTGGACTCTCGTTATGGCTACACCTTC
CDR3: CASSFVVDSRYGYTF

D: -
J: TRBJ1-2
size: once
V: TRBV19
DNA: TGTGCCAGTAGTACAGGCGGCGGACTCTATGGCTACACCTTC
CDR3: CASSTGGGLYGYTF

D: TRBD2
J: TRBJ2-1
size: -
V: TRBV28
DNA: TGTGCCAGCAGTTCGACACTAGCGGGAAGGGCCTACAATGAGCAGTTCTTC
CDR3: CASSSTLAGRAYNEQFF

D: TRBD1
J: TRBJ1-2
size: -
V: TRBV5-1
DNA: TGCGCCAGCAGCGAATTCACGGGAGGGGGCGCGGCTGGCTACACCTTC
CDR3: CASSEFTGGGAAGYTF

D: -
J: TRBJ1-5
size: medium-sized
V: TRBV2
DNA: TGTGCCAGCACCCTGGGCCATAGCAATCAGCCCCAGCATTTT
CDR3: CASTLGHSNQPQHF

D: -
J: TRBJ2-7
size: -
V: TRBV10-1
DNA: TGCGCCAGCAGTTACAACTATCAGGGCTACGAGCAGTACTTC
CDR3: CASSYNYQGYEQYF

D: -
J: TRBJ2-7
size: -
V: TRBV28
DNA: TGTGCCAGCAGTTTTCTAAGATACGAGCAGTACTTC
CDR3: CASSFLRYEQYF

D: TRBD2
J: TRBJ2-2
size: -
V: TRBV5-1
DNA: TGCGCCAGCAGACGTGGACTAGCGGGGCTCACCGGGGAGCTGTTTTTT
CDR3: CASRRGLAGLTGELFF

D: -
J: TRBJ2-7
size: -
V: TRBV5-4
DNA: TGTGCCAGCAGCTTGGTGAAGACAGGTTTTCCGGCATCCTACGAGCAGTACTTC
CDR3: CASSLVKTGFPASYEQYF

D: -
J: TRBJ2-3
size: -
V: TRBV19
DNA: TGTGCCAGTTCGTCCCGAGATACGCAGTATTTT
CDR3: CASSSRDTQYF

D: -
J: TRBJ2-7
size: -
V: TRBV7-7
DNA: TGTGCCAGCAGCTTGGCGGAAGGGGGCTACGAGCAGTACTTC
CDR3: CASSLAEGGYEQYF

D: -
J: TRBJ2-7
size: -
V: TRBV9
DNA: TGTGCCAGCAGCGTAGGTTTGGAGGAAAGCTCCTACGAGCAGTACTTC
CDR3: CASSVGLEESSYEQYF

D: TRBD1
J: TRBJ2-7
size: -
V: TRBV6-1
DNA: TGTGCCAGCAGTTCCCCGGGACAGGGGCGCTACGAGCAGTACTTC
CDR3: CASSSPGQGRYEQYF

D: TRBD1
J: TRBJ1-6
size: -
V: TRBV30
DNA: TGTGCCTACGGATCCGGACAGGGTTACTCACCCCTCCACTTT
CDR3: CAYGSGQGYSPLHF

D: -
J: TRBJ2-7
size: medium-sized
V: TRBV11-2
DNA: TGTGCCAGCAGCTTAGGGGCAGGGACCGAGCAGTACTTC
CDR3: CASSLGAGTEQYF

D: -
J: TRBJ2-7
size: -
V: TRBV28
DNA: TGTGCCAGCAGTTTATCCCAGGGTCCCTACGAGCAGTACTTC
CDR3: CASSLSQGPYEQYF

D: TRBD2
J: TRBJ2-3
size: -
V: TRBV10-3
DNA: TGTGCCATCGCGGGAGTTAGTACAGATACGCAGTATTTT
CDR3: CAIAGVSTDTQYF

D: -
J: TRBJ1-4
size: -
V: TRBV5-1
DNA: TGCGCCAGCAGCTTCAACACGGCAACTAATGAAAAACTGTTTTTT
CDR3: CASSFNTATNEKLFF

D: TRBD1
J: TRBJ2-1
size: -
V: TRBV5-1
DNA: TGCGCCAGCAGCTTGGTACAGGGACAGACCAATGAGCAGTTCTTC
CDR3: CASSLVQGQTNEQFF

D: -
J: TRBJ2-5
size: -
V: TRBV4-2
DNA: TGTGCCAGCAGCTTGGATCGGGCGGCTCAAGAGACCCAGTACTTC
CDR3: CASSLDRAAQETQYF

D: -
J: TRBJ2-1
size: -
V: TRBV7-9
DNA: TGTGCCAGCAGCTTAGGTCTAGGGGGGGTCTCCTACAATGAGCAGTTCTTC
CDR3: CASSLGLGGVSYNEQFF

D: -
J: TRBJ2-1
size: -
V: TRBV10-1
DNA: TGCGCCAGCAGTCCTCCCGCCCCCGGGAATGAGCAGTTCTTC
CDR3: CASSPPAPGNEQFF

D: TRBD2
J: TRBJ2-5
size: -
V: TRBV7-2
DNA: TGTGCCAGCAGCTCTGTGGAGGGAGGGGCAGAGACCCAGTACTTC
CDR3: CASSSVEGGAETQYF

D: TRBD2
J: TRBJ2-1
size: once
V: TRBV28
DNA: TGTGCCAGCAACCTTAAGGGGGGACTAGCGGGAGGTGAGCAGTTCTTC
CDR3: CASNLKGGLAGGEQFF

D: -
J: TRBJ1-2
size: -
V: TRBV20-1
DNA: TGCAGTGCAACTAACTATGGCTACACCTTC
CDR3: CSATNYGYTF

D: -
J: TRBJ2-1
size: -
V: TRBV28
DNA: TGTGCCAGCAGCAACCGGCCAGGCAATGAGCAGTTCTTC
CDR3: CASSNRPGNEQFF

D: -
J: TRBJ2-1
size: -
V: TRBV19
DNA: TGTGCCAGTAGTATAGTTCCGGGAGCGTCCTACAATGAGCAGTTCTTC
CDR3: CASSIVPGASYNEQFF

D: -
J: TRBJ2-6
size: -
V: TRBV15
DNA: TGTGCCACCAGCAGGGACAGAATATTCGGGGCCAACGTCCTGACTTTC
CDR3: CATSRDRIFGANVLTF